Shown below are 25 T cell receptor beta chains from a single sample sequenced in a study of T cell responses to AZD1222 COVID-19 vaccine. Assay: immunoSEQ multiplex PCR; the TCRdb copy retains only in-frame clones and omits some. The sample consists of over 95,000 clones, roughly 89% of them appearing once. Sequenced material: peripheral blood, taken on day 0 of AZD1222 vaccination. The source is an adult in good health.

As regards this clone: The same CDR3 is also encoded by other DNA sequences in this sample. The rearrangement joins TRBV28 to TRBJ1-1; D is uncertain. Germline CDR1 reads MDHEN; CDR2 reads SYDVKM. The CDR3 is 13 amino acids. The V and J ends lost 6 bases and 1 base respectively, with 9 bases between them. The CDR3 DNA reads TGTGCCAGCAGCCTCTTGGGGAACACTGAAGCTTTCTTT. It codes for CASSLLGNTEAFF.

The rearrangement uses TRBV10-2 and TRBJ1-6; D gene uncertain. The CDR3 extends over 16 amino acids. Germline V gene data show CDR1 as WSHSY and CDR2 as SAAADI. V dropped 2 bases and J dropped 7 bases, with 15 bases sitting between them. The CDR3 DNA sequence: TGCGCCAGCAGTGAGGACAAGACACAATTAAATTCACCCCTCCACTTT. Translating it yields CASSEDKTQLNSPLHF.

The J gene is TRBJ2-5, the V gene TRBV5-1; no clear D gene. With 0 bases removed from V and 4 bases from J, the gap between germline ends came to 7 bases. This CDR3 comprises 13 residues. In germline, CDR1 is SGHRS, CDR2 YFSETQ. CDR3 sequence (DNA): TGCGCCAGCAGCTTGGCCGCAGGAGAGACCCAGTACTTC. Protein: CASSLAAGETQYF.

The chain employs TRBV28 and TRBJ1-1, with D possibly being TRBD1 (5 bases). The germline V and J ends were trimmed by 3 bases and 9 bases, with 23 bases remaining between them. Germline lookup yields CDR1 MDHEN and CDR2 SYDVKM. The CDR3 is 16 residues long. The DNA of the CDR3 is TGTGCCAGCAGTTTTAGCTGGGACGATCTTTCTTCTCAAGCTTTCTTT. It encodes CASSFSWDDLSSQAFF. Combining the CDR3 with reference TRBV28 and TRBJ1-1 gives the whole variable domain DVKVTQSSRYLVKRTGEKVFLECVQDMDHENMFWYRQDPGLGLRLIYFSYDVKMKEKGDIPEGYSVSREKKERFSLILESASTNQTSMYLCASSFSWDDLSSQAFFGQGTRLTVV.

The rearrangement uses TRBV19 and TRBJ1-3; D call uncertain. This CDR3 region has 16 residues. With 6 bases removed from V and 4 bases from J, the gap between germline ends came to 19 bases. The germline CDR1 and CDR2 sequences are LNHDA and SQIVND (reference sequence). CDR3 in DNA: TGTGCCAGTAGCGCTTCATCCGGACGCTCGGGAAACACCATATATTTT. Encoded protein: CASSASSGRSGNTIYF.

The CDR3, as DNA: TGTGCCAGCTCAGGCCAGACCCAGACCTCTGGAAACACCATATATTTT. Residues: CASSGQTQTSGNTIYF. This chain connects TRBV18 to TRBJ1-3; D unresolved. This CDR3 region has 16 residues. Trimming removed 5 bases at V and 0 bases at J, with 14 bases between. Germline V gives CDR1 KGHSH, CDR2 LQKENI.

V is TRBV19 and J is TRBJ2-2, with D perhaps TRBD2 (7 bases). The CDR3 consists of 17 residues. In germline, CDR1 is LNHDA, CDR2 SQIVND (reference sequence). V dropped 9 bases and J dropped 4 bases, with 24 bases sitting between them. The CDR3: CASARRSGTPGTGELFF. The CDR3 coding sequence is TGTGCCAGCGCCAGGAGGAGCGGGACACCGGGCACCGGGGAGCTGTTTTTT. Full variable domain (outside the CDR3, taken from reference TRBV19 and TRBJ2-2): DGGITQSPKYLFRKEGQNVTLSCEQNLNHDAMYWYRQDPGQGLRLIYYSQIVNDFQKGDIAEGYSVSREKKESFPLTVTSAQKNPTAFYLCASARRSGTPGTGELFFGEGSRLTVL.

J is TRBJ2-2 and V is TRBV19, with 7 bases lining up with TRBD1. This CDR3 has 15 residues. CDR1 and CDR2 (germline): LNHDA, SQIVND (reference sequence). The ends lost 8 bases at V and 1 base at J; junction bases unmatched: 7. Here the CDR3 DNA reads TGTGCCAGTGCCCCGGGACAGCAGAACACCGGGGAGCTGTTTTTT. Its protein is CASAPGQQNTGELFF.

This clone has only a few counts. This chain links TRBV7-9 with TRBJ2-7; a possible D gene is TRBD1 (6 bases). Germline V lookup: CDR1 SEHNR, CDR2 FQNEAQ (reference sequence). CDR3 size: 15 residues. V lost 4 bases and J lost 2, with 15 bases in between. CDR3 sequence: CASSWAVGGTYEQYF. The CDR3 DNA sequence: TGTGCCAGCAGCTGGGCGGTAGGGGGAACCTACGAGCAGTACTTC.

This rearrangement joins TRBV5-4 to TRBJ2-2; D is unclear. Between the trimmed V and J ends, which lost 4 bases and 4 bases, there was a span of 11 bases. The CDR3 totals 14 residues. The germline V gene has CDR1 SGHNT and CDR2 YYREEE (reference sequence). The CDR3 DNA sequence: TGTGCCAGCAGCCGGACCGTACCCACCGGGGAGCTGTTTTTT. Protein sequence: CASSRTVPTGELFF.

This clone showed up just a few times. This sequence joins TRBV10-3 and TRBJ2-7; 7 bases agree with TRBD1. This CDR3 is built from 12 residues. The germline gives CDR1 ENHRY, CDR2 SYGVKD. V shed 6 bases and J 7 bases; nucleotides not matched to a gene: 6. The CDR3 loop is CAISRTGQEQYF. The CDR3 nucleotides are TGTGCCATCAGCCGGACAGGCCAAGAGCAGTACTTC.

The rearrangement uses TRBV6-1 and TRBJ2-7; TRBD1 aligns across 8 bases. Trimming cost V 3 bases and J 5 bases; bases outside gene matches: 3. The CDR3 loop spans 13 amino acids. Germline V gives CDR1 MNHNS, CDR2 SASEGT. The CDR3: CASSDSGGHEQYF. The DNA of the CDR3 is TGTGCCAGCAGTGATTCAGGGGGCCACGAGCAGTACTTC.

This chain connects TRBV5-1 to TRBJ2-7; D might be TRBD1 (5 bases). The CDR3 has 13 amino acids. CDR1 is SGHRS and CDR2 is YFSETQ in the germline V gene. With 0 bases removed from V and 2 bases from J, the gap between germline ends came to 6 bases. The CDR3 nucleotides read TGCGCCAGCAGCTTGGACAGGACCTACGAGCAGTACTTC. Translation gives CASSLDRTYEQYF.

The CDR3 protein is CASSMRRPSYNEQFF. In DNA, the CDR3 is TGTGCCAGTAGTATGAGGCGGCCCTCCTACAATGAGCAGTTCTTC. The chain employs TRBV19 and TRBJ2-1, with no clear D. Germline V gene data show CDR1 as LNHDA and CDR2 as SQIVND (reference sequence). Trimming removed 3 bases at V and 0 bases at J, with 9 bases between. The CDR3 extends over 15 amino acids.

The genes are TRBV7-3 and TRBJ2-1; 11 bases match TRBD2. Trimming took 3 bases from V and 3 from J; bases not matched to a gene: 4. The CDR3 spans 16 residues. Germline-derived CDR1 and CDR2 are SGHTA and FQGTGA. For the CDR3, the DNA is TGTGCCAGCAGCTTCGGGACTAGCGGCCTCTACAATGAGCAGTTCTTC. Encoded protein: CASSFGTSGLYNEQFF.

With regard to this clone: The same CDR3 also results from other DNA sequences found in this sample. CDR3 DNA: TGTGCCAGCAGCAAAGCTAAGCGGAGCTCCTATAATTCACCCCTCCACTTT. It codes for CASSKAKRSSYNSPLHF. The chain carries TRBV21-1 and TRBJ1-6. TRBV21-1 is a known pseudogene. This CDR3 is 17 amino acids long.

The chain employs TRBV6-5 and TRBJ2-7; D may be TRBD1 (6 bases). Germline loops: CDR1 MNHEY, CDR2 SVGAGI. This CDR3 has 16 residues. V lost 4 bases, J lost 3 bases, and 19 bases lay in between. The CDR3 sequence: CASSSPRPGHLYEQYF. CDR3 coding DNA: TGTGCCAGCAGTTCCCCACGACCGGGACACCTCTACGAGCAGTACTTC.

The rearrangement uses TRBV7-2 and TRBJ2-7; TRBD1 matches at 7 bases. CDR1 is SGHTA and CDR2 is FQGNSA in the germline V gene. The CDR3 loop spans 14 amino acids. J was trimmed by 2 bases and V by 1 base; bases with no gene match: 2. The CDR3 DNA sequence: TGTGCCAGCAGCTTAGGAGGGACAGCCTACGAGCAGTACTTC. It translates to CASSLGGTAYEQYF.

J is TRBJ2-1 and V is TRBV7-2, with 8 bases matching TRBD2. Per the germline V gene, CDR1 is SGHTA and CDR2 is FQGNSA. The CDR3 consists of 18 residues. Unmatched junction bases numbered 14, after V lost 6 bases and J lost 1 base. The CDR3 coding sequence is TGTGCCAGCAGGTTACCTATTACTAGCGGAGTATCCTACAATGAGCAGTTCTTC. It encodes CASRLPITSGVSYNEQFF.

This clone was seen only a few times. CDR3 in amino acids: CASSFSHYEQYF. DNA of the CDR3: TGTGCCAGCAGTTTCTCTCACTACGAGCAGTACTTC. This sequence joins TRBV25-1 and TRBJ2-7; D remains unclear. Germline CDR1 is MGHDK and CDR2 is SYGVNS. The CDR3 has 12 residues. The V end was cut by 5 bases, the J end by 3 bases, with 8 bases between.

The CDR3 loop is CASSTWGSSYEQYF. CDR3 nucleotide sequence: TGTGCCAGCAGTACATGGGGGAGCTCCTACGAGCAGTACTTC. The chain uses TRBV27 and TRBJ2-7; D may be TRBD1 or TRBD2 (5 bases each). V lost 5 bases and J 0 bases, leaving 11 bases between the germline ends. This CDR3 region has 14 residues. Germline V gene sequence: CDR1 MNHEY, CDR2 SMNVEV (reference sequence).

CDR3 loop: CASSQEGAGANYGYTF. Here the CDR3 DNA reads TGCGCCAGCAGCCAAGAGGGGGCAGGGGCAAACTATGGCTACACCTTC. J is TRBJ1-2 and V is TRBV4-3, with D maybe TRBD1 (6 bases). Trimming took off 0 bases at V and 2 bases at J, with 13 bases between the two ends. CDR3 length: 16 amino acids. In germline, CDR1 is LGHNA, CDR2 YSLEER.

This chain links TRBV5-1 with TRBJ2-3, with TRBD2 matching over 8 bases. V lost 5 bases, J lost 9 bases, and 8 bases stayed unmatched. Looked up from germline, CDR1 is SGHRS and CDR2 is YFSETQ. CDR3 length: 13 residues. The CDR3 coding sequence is TGCGCCAGCAGTACCGGGAGGGCCGACACGCAGTATTTT. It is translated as CASSTGRADTQYF.

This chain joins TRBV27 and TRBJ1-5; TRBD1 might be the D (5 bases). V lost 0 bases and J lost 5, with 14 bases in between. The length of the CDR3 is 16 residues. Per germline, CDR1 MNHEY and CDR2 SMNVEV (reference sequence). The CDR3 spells CASSLSARDGYQPQHF. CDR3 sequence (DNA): TGTGCCAGCAGTTTATCGGCCCGGGACGGTTATCAGCCCCAGCATTTT.

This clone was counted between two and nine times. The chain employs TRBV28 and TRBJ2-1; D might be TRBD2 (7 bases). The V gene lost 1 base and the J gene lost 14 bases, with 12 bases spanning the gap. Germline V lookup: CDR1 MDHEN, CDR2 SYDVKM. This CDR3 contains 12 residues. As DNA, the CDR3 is TGTGCCAGCAGTTTATTGGGGGGGCGGGAGTTCTTC. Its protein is CASSLLGGREFF.